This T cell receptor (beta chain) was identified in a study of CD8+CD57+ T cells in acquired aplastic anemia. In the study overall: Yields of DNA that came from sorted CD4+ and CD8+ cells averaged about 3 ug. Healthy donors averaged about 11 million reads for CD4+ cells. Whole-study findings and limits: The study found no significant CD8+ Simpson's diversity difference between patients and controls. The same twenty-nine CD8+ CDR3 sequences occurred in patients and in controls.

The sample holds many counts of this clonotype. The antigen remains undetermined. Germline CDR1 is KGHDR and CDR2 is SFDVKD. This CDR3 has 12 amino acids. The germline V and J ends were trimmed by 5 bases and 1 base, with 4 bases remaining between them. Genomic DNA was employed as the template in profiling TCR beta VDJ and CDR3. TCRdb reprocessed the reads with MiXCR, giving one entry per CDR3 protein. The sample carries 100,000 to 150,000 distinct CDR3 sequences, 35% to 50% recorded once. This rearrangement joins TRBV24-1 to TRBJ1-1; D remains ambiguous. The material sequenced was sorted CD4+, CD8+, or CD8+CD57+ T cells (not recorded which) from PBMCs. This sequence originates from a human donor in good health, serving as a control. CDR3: CATSVQNTEAFF. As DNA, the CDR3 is TGTGCCACCAGTGTACAGAACACTGAAGCTTTCTTT.